The present T cell receptor (beta chain) was sequenced within a study of blood T cell repertoires in COVID-19. Measured with immunoSEQ multiplex PCR; TCRdb has only the in-frame clones, and not every one. The sample shows about 68,000 clones, 60% to 85% of them seen only once. The V gene lost 0 bases and the J gene lost 9 bases, with 9 bases spanning the gap. The CDR3 totals 14 residues. Germline V CDR1 and CDR2: SGHAT, FQNNGV. The receptor's source is a human donor in a cohort sampled during active COVID-19. What was sequenced was peripheral blood. The chain joins TRBV11-2 to TRBJ1-6; tentative D call: TRBD1 (5 bases). The chain's CDR3 is CASSLDQGGSPLHF. The CDR3 DNA sequence: TGTGCCAGCAGCTTAGATCAGGGCGGTTCACCCCTCCACTTT.